The clone carrying this T cell receptor (beta chain) was seen more than once but under ten times. These data originate in a study of T cells in Graves' hyperthyroidism and ophthalmopathy. There were TCR beta CDR3 regions amplified from RNA transcripts. HTBI primers drove first-round RT-PCR of the TCR CDR3. TCRdb reprocessed the multiplex PCR reads via MiXCR and lists one record per CDR3 protein. The data contain hundreds of thousands of distinct CDR3 sequences, approximately 15% of them singletons. This sequence was found in a young woman with Graves' hyperthyroidism. Source material: blood.

This CDR3 reads CATGGVKRSSNEQFF. The CDR3 DNA reads TGTGCCACGGGAGGCGTGAAAAGATCGTCAAATGAGCAGTTCTTC. The chain carries TRBV6-1 and TRBJ2-1, with 7 bases that match TRBD2. After removal of 10 bases from V and 7 bases from J, the junction contained 16 bases not matched to a gene. Germline CDR1 and CDR2: MNHNS and SASEGT. The CDR3 runs to 15 residues.